The T cell receptor beta chain described here comes from a study of OX40 agonist ivuxolimab in advanced cancers. Looking at the study overall: Eligibility rules accepted prior anti-PD-1, anti-PD-L1 or anti-CTLA-4 therapy, and around 43% had some. Study findings and constraints: Dosing at 0.1 to 3.0 mg/kg was accompanied by clonal expansion of CD4+ and CD8+ blood T cells by week 6.

Some clones are missing from TCRdb's copy, which holds only in-frame ones; the method was immunoSEQ multiplex PCR. The top ten clones hold 11% to 15% of a sample with approximately 10,000 clones, approximately 80% of them seen once. Germline CDR1 GTSNPN, CDR2 SVGIG (reference sequence). V was pared by 2 bases and J by 5 bases, with 10 bases between. The CDR3 is made up of 12 amino acids. A word on this clone: The antigen remains undetermined.

Specimen: CD4+ or CD8+ T cells sorted from blood, collected in a trial of the OX40 agonist ivuxolimab. This receptor was obtained from an adult with an advanced solid tumor such as melanoma, head and neck, liver or kidney cancer. V gene TRBV30 combines with J gene TRBJ2-7; D gene unclear. DNA for the CDR3: TGTGCCTGGAGTTGGTCGCGGAACGAGCAGTACTTC. It is translated as CAWSWSRNEQYF. Together with reference TRBV30 and TRBJ2-7, the CDR3 gives the full variable domain: SQTIHQWPATLVQPVGSPLSLECTVEGTSNPNLYWYRQAAGRGLQLLFYSVGIGQISSEVPQNLSASRPQDRQFILSSKKLLLSDSGFYLCAWSWSRNEQYFGPGTRLTVT.